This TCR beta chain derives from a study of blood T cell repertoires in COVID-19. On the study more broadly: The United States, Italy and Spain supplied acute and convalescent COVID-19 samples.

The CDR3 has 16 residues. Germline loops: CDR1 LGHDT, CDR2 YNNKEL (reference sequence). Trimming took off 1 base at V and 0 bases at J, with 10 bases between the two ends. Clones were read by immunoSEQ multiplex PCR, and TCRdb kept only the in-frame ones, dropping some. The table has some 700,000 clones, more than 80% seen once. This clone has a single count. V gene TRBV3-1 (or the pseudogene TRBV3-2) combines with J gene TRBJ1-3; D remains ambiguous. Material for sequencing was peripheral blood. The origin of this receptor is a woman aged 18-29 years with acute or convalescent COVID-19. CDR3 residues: CASSQARPLSGNTIYF. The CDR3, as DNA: TGTGCCAGCAGCCAAGCCAGGCCACTCTCTGGAAACACCATATATTTT.